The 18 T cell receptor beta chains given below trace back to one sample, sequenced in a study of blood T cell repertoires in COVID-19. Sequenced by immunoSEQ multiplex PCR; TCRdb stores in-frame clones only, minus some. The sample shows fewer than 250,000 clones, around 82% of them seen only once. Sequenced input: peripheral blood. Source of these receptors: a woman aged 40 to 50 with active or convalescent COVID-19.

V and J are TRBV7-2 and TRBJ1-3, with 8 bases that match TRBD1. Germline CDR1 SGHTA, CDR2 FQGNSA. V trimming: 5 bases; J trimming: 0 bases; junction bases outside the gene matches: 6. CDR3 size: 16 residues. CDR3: CASSQSGTGSGNTIYF. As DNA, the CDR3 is TGTGCCAGCAGCCAATCCGGGACAGGCTCTGGAAACACCATATATTTT.

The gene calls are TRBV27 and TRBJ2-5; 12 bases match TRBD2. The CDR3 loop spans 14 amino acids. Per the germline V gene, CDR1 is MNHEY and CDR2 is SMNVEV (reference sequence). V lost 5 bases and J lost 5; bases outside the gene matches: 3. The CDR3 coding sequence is TGTGCCAGCAGTCGGACTAGCGGGACGGAGACCCAGTACTTC. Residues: CASSRTSGTETQYF.

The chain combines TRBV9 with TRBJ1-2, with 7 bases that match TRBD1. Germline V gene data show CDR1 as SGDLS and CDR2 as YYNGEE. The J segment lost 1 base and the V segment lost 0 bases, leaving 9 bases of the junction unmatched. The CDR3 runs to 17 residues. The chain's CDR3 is CASSVGPTGQSNYGYTF. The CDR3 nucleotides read TGTGCCAGCAGCGTAGGCCCAACGGGACAGAGTAACTATGGCTACACCTTC.

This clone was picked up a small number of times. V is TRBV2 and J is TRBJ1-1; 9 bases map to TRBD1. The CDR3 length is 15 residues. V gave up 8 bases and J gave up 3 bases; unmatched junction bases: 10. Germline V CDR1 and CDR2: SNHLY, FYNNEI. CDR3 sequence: CASVRDREADTEAFF. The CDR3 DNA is TGTGCCAGCGTGCGGGACAGGGAGGCGGACACTGAAGCTTTCTTT.

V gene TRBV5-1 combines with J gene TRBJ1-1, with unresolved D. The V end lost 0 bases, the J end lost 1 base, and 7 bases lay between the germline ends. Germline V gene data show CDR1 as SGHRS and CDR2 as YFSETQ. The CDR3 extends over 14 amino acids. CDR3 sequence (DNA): TGCGCCAGCAGCTTGGTAGCCCAGAACACTGAAGCTTTCTTT. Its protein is CASSLVAQNTEAFF.

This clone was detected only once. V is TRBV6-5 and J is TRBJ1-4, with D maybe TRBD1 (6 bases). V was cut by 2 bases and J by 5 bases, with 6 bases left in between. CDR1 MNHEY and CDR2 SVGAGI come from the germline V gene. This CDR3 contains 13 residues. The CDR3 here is CASSYGGNEKLFF. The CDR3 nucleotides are TGTGCCAGCAGTTACGGGGGCAATGAAAAACTGTTTTTT.

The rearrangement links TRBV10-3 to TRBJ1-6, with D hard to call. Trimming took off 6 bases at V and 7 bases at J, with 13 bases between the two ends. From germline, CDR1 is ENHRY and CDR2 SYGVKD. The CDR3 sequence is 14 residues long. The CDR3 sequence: CAISQTLGNSPLHF. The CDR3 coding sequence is TGTGCCATCAGCCAGACACTAGGGAATTCACCCCTCCACTTT.

The CDR3 DNA reads TGTGCCAGCAGCCGCGGACTAGCGGGGGGAGAGACCCAGTACTTC. Its protein is CASSRGLAGGETQYF. The J gene is TRBJ2-5, the V gene TRBV7-2, with 14 bases that match TRBD2. Germline V CDR1 and CDR2: SGHTA, FQGNSA. The CDR3 sequence is 15 residues long. V lost 5 bases, J lost 4 bases, and 3 bases stayed unmatched. Full variable domain (rest looked up from reference TRBV7-2 and TRBJ2-5): GAGVSQSPSNKVTEKGKDVELRCDPISGHTALYWYRQSLGQGLEFLIYFQGNSAPDKSGLPSDRFSAERTGGSVSTLTIQRTQQEDSAVYLCASSRGLAGGETQYFGPGTRLLVL.

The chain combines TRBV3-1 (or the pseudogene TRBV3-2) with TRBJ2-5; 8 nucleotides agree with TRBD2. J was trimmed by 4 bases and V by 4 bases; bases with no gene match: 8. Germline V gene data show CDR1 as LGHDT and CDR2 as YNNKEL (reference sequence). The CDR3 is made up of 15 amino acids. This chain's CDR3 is CASSRNRGGLETQYF. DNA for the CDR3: TGTGCCAGCAGCCGGAACCGGGGGGGCTTAGAGACCCAGTACTTC.

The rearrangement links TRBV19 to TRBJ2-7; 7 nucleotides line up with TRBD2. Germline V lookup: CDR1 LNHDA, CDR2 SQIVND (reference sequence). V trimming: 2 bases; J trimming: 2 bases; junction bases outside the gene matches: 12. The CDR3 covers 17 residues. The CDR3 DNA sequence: TGTGCCAGTAGTATATTTTTCTGGGCTAGCGGCCCCTACGAGCAGTACTTC. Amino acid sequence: CASSIFFWASGPYEQYF.

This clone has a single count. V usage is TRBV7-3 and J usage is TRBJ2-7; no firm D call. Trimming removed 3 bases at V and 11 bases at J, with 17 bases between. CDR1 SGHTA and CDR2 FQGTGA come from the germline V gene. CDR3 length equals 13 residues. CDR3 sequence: CASSLPSGTVEYF. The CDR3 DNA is TGTGCCAGCAGCTTGCCCTCCGGAACAGTGGAGTACTTC.

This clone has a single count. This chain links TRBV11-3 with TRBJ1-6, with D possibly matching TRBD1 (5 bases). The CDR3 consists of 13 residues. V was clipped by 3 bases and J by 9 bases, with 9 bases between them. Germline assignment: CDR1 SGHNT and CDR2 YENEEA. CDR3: CASSLGGGSPLHF. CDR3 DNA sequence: TGTGCCAGCAGCTTGGGGGGAGGTTCACCCCTCCACTTT. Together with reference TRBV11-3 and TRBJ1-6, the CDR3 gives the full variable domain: EAGVVQSPRYKIIEKKQPVAFWCNPISGHNTLYWYLQNLGQGPELLIRYENEEAVDDSQLPKDRFSAERLKGVDSTLKIQPAELGDSAVYLCASSLGGGSPLHFGNGTRLTVT.

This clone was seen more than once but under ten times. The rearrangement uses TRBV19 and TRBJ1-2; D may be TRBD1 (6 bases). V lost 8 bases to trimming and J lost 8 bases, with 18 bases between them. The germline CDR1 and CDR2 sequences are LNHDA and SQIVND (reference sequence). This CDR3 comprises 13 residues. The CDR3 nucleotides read TGTGCCAGTGGAGAACGTGGGGGGGCCGGCTACACCTTC. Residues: CASGERGGAGYTF.

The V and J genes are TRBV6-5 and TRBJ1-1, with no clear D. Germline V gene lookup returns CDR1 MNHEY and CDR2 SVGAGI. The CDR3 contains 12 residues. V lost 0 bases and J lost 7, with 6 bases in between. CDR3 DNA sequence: TGTGCCAGCAGTTACTCGGCCAGTGAAGCTTTCTTT. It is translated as CASSYSASEAFF.

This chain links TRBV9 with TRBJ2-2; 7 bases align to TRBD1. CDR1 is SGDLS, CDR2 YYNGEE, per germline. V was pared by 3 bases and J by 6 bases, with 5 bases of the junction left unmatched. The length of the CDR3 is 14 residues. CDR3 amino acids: CASSARQGAGELFF. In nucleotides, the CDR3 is TGTGCCAGCAGCGCCCGACAGGGCGCCGGGGAGCTGTTTTTT.

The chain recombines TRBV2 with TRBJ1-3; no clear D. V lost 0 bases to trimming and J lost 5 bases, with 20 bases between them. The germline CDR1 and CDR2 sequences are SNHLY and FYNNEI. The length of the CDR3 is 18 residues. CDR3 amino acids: CASSEALLGASIRNTIYF. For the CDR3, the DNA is TGTGCCAGCAGTGAAGCGCTTCTAGGTGCCTCTATTAGAAACACCATATATTTT.

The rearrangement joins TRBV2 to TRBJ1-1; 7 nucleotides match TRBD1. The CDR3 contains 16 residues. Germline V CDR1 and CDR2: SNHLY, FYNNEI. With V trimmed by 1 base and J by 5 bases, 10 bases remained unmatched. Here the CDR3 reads CASSEDQQGIGTEAFF. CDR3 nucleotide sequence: TGTGCCAGCAGTGAAGATCAACAGGGGATAGGAACTGAAGCTTTCTTT.

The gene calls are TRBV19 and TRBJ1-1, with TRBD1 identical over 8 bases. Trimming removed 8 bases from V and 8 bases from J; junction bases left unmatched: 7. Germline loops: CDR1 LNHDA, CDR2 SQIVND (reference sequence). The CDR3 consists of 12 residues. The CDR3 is CASADRASEAFF. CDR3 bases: TGTGCCAGTGCGGACAGGGCTAGCGAAGCTTTCTTT.